The subject of this entry is one TCR beta chain. The target antigen is unknown. The sample is drawn from a study of T cell responses to AZD1222 COVID-19 vaccine. The data were produced by immunoSEQ multiplex PCR, yet TCRdb's version contains in-frame clones alone and is incomplete. The repertoire holds about 85,000 clones, 91% seen once, with more than 7.5% in the top ten. The germline V gene has CDR1 SGDLS and CDR2 YYNGEE. This CDR3 spans 15 amino acids. Trimming cost V 4 bases and J 5 bases; bases outside gene matches: 9. The study, taken as a whole, reports: The span of vaccine-associated CD4 TCRs extended across spike, with dominance at 160-218 and 743-854. Nearly half of unique spike-specific TCRs reportedly avoided B.1.351 and B.1.1.7 mutated regions. White British people made up most donors, females outnumbered males, and clonal diversity was possibly underestimated. Baseline seropositives among AZD1222 recipients totaled only 5 or 6.

This TCR was recovered from an adult who received the AZD1222 COVID-19 vaccine. The sample in question was peripheral blood, obtained 28 days after the second AZD1222 dose. This chain uses TRBV9 with TRBJ1-1; 9 bases fit TRBD1. CDR3 sequence (DNA): TGTGCCAGCAGCCCTCCGACAGGGGGACTTACTGAAGCTTTCTTT. As protein: CASSPPTGGLTEAFF.